These 2 T cell receptor beta chains originate from one sample sequenced in a study of shared clonotypes between healthy human individuals. Clones were sequenced by immunoSEQ multiplex PCR, and TCRdb holds only the in-frame ones, with some missing. This sample has under 550,000 clones, with 90% to 97% found just once. Sequencing was carried out using naive CD4+ T cells sorted from blood. Subset of the sample: CD45RA+ positively selected. The source is a woman between 25 and 40 years old in good health.

The chain joins TRBV6-6 to TRBJ2-6; D perhaps matches TRBD2 (5 bases). V lost 4 bases, J lost 0 bases, and 10 bases lay in between. Germline assignment: CDR1 MNHNY and CDR2 SVGAGI (reference sequence). The CDR3 runs 16 residues. The CDR3 nucleotides are TGTGCCAGCAGTTCTTTAGGGAGCTCTGGGGCCAACGTCCTGACTTTC. It codes for CASSSLGSSGANVLTF.

This clone was counted a few times. V is TRBV20-1 and J is TRBJ2-7, with a possible D match to TRBD2 (6 bases). Looked up from germline, CDR1 is DFQATT and CDR2 is SNEGSKA (reference sequence). This CDR3 contains 11 residues. The CDR3 sequence: CSGGLSYEQYF. The CDR3 DNA follows: TGCAGCGGGGGACTTTCCTACGAGCAGTACTTC.